This TCR beta chain was captured in a study of cytomegalovirus exposure and HLA in healthy donors. Clones were read by immunoSEQ multiplex PCR, and TCRdb kept only the in-frame ones, dropping some. The table lists 150,000 to 200,000 clones, approximately 78% of them singletons, with 0.95% to 1.5% in the top ten. Points from the study as a whole: There were some public TCRs occurring in many donors, but most TCR sequences were rare. According to reports, the classifier identified cytomegalovirus status with high specificity and sensitivity. Subsequent analysis showed first-cohort TCR clusters tending to co-occur in 120 validation repertoires.

CDR1 and CDR2 from the germline V gene are MNHEY and SMNVEV (reference sequence). V lost 5 bases and J 2 bases, leaving 18 bases between the germline ends. CDR3 length equals 16 residues. From the approximately 120-subject validation cohort, which was separate from the approximately 700-subject first cohort, the donors were drawn. This clone was found once. Antigen unknown. The sequence was obtained from a woman in her twenties or thirties in good health and CMV-seronegative. Input material: PBMCs. The chain links TRBV27 to TRBJ1-1; TRBD1 might be the D (6 bases). The CDR3 loop is CASSTPTGIGNTEAFF. CDR3 DNA sequence: TGTGCCAGCAGTACACCAACAGGGATAGGTAACACTGAAGCTTTCTTT.